This T cell receptor (beta chain) was recovered during a study of regulatory T cells in long-lasting Graves disease. Study context: Over 5 years of antithyroid drugs plus positive TSH receptor antibodies defined persistent Graves' disease.

This CDR3 contains 15 residues. V gave up 3 bases and J gave up 6 bases; unmatched junction bases: 6. The time point is: persistent/refractory GD, antithyroid drugs over 5 years with positive TRAb. There was RNA extracted from PBMCs, and the TCR library was made from it. Xi'an, China, was home to the endocrinology department that provided patients. General observations from the study: Among persistent patients, a larger number of public clonotypes were shared (about 3,000) than among newly diagnosed patients (about 970). TRBV28, TRBJ1-2 and TRBJ2-5 were segments that persistent disease favored.

TCR beta libraries were built with iRepertoire HTBI primers and Arm-PCR of CDR3 regions. Each CDR3 protein is one row after TCRdb ran MiXCR on the multiplex PCR reads. The table has some 440,000 distinct CDR3 sequences, 20% to 25% seen once. Comment on this clonotype: Its antigen is not identified.

The receptor was derived from a female donor with Graves disease. The specimen was peripheral blood mononuclear cells (PBMCs), collected when the disease was refractory, from a patient treated with antithyroid drugs. The chain combines TRBV12-3 or TRBV12-4 with TRBJ1-5, with 9 bases aligning to TRBD1. In DNA form, the CDR3 reads TGTGCCAGCAGTTTGCAACAGGGGGCGATTCAGCCCCAGCATTTT. Residues: CASSLQQGAIQPQHF.